Shown below are 15 T cell receptor beta chains from a single sample sequenced in a study of CD8 T cells in ankylosing spondylitis. TCRdb fed the 5' RACE reads into MiXCR, producing one record per CDR3 protein. The sample lists almost 250,000 distinct CDR3 sequences, approximately 30% occurring once. The sample was blood, either unsorted or a sorted T cell fraction (not recorded which). These receptor sequences come from a male donor with ankylosing spondylitis or in good health (not recorded which).

This chain uses TRBV21-1 with TRBJ2-5. TRBV21-1 is a listed pseudogene. The CDR3 sequence is 12 residues long. The CDR3 DNA follows: TGTGCCAGCAGCAAAGGGTTAGAGACCCAGTACTTC. It encodes CASSKGLETQYF.

This clonotype showed up just a few times. The V and J genes are TRBV29-1 and TRBJ2-7; 8 bases line up with TRBD2. Germline V gene lookup returns CDR1 SQVTM and CDR2 ANQGSEA. There are 13 residues in the CDR3. V shed 5 bases and J 5 bases; nucleotides not matched to a gene: 8. The CDR3 here is CSVRPGGGNEQYF. The CDR3 coding sequence is TGCAGCGTTAGACCGGGCGGGGGGAACGAGCAGTACTTC.

V is TRBV29-1 and J is TRBJ2-7; TRBD1 matches at 7 bases. The V gene end was trimmed by 0 bases and the J gene end by 2 bases; junction bases not matched to a gene: 4. The CDR3 has 14 residues. Per the germline V gene, CDR1 is SQVTM and CDR2 is ANQGSEA. CDR3 nucleotides: TGCAGCGTTGAAGACCCGGACAGGACCTACGAGCAGTACTTC. It codes for CSVEDPDRTYEQYF.

This clonotype appeared a few times. The V gene is TRBV20-1, the J gene TRBJ2-1; 8 nucleotides agree with TRBD1. Germline CDR1 is DFQATT and CDR2 is SNEGSKA (reference sequence). J gave up 4 bases and V 6 bases, and 14 bases lay outside the gene matches. The CDR3 extends over 16 amino acids. The CDR3 region is CSAEARTGPGYNEQFF. Written as DNA, the CDR3 is TGCAGTGCGGAGGCCCGGACAGGGCCTGGGTACAATGAGCAGTTCTTC.

This clonotype was counted a few times. The chain recombines TRBV4-1 with TRBJ2-1, with D perhaps TRBD2 (6 bases). Germline assignment: CDR1 MGHRA and CDR2 YSYEKL. The CDR3 is 15 amino acids. Trimming cost V 4 bases and J 8 bases, with 18 bases left between them. CDR3 nucleotides: TGCGCCAGCAGCCTGGGACTCTTCCCTGCGGATGAGCAGTTCTTC. It specifies CASSLGLFPADEQFF.

In its sample, this clonotype was seen a few times. The CDR3 spells CASRAGTGGSNEQFF. As DNA, the CDR3 is TGTGCCAGCAGAGCCGGGACAGGGGGGTCCAATGAGCAGTTCTTC. The V call is TRBV27, the J call TRBJ2-1; 11 nucleotides line up with TRBD1. Per germline, CDR1 MNHEY and CDR2 SMNVEV (reference sequence). This CDR3 has 15 residues. V lost 6 bases and J lost 6; bases outside the gene matches: 7.

This sequence joins TRBV20-1 and TRBJ2-1, with 7 nucleotides matching TRBD2. The CDR3 sequence is 15 residues long. The ends lost 2 bases at V and 3 bases at J; junction bases unmatched: 7. From germline, CDR1 is DFQATT and CDR2 SNEGSKA (reference sequence). The CDR3 bases are TGCAGTGCTAGACCTCCTGGACTAGACTACAATGAGCAGTTCTTC. This encodes CSARPPGLDYNEQFF.

The gene calls are TRBV7-8 and TRBJ2-1; no clear D gene. Germline-derived CDR1 and CDR2 are SGHVS and FQNEAQ. V was cut by 2 bases and J by 5 bases, with 13 bases left in between. The CDR3 has 15 amino acids. The CDR3 protein is CASSLRTLRDNEQFF. The CDR3, as DNA: TGTGCCAGCAGCTTACGGACCCTCCGGGACAATGAGCAGTTCTTC.

The chain links TRBV10-3 to TRBJ1-2, with D possibly TRBD1 on 5 matching bases. The CDR3 is 16 residues long. The germline V gene encodes CDR1 ENHRY and CDR2 SYGVKD. Trimming cost V 9 bases and J 1 base, with 21 bases left between them. The CDR3 sequence is CAMGSTGAWDNYGYTF. Written as DNA, the CDR3 is TGTGCCATGGGGTCGACCGGGGCATGGGATAACTATGGCTACACCTTC.

This clonotype was counted many times. The chain links TRBV7-9 to TRBJ1-2; D ambiguous. This CDR3 has 15 amino acids. Germline-derived CDR1 and CDR2 are SEHNR and FQNEAQ (reference sequence). V was trimmed by 5 bases and J by 4 bases, leaving 17 bases between them. This CDR3 reads CASSILRSLSYGYTF. For the CDR3, the DNA is TGTGCCAGCAGCATACTCAGAAGCCTCTCCTATGGCTACACCTTC.

This clonotype was seen only a few times. V and J are TRBV10-3 and TRBJ1-5, with D possibly TRBD1 on 6 matching bases. This CDR3 is built from 14 residues. Germline V gives CDR1 ENHRY, CDR2 SYGVKD. Deletions cut 3 bases from V and 3 bases from J, with 9 bases between. The CDR3 DNA follows: TGTGCCATCAGTGAAGGACAGTTCAATCAGCCCCAGCATTTT. It encodes CAISEGQFNQPQHF.

There are a few counts of this clonotype. The chain has TRBV12-3 or TRBV12-4 and TRBJ2-5; 9 bases align to TRBD2. This CDR3 is 15 amino acids long. J was trimmed by 4 bases and V by 6 bases; bases with no gene match: 9. The CDR3 DNA reads as TGTGCCAGCAGCCCATTAGCGGGGGAACGAGAGACCCAGTACTTC. Amino acid sequence: CASSPLAGERETQYF.

The chain is built from TRBV12-3 or TRBV12-4 and TRBJ1-2; TRBD1 aligns across 7 bases. This CDR3 region has 14 residues. The junction had 3 bases not matched to a gene; V was cut back by 1 base and J by 4 bases. The CDR3 nucleotides read TGTGCCAGCAGTTTAGGACAGGGTCCCTATGGCTACACCTTC. This gives the protein CASSLGQGPYGYTF.

This clonotype was seen a single time. The V and J genes are TRBV13 and TRBJ1-2; tentative D call: TRBD1 (6 bases). V was shortened by 5 bases and J by 7 bases, with 8 bases between the two germline ends. The germline CDR1 and CDR2 sequences are PRHDT and FYEKMQ (reference sequence). CDR3 length equals 11 residues. The CDR3 DNA follows: TGTGCCAGCAGCCAGGGGCGTGGCTACACCTTC. Translating gives CASSQGRGYTF.

This chain links TRBV7-9 with TRBJ2-7, with a weak D call TRBD1 (5 bases). The CDR3 runs 13 residues. Germline CDR1 reads SEHNR; CDR2 reads FQNEAQ (reference sequence). Trimming stripped 5 bases from V and 3 bases from J, with 11 bases between. The CDR3 here is CASSPRQFYEQYF. Here the CDR3 DNA reads TGTGCCAGCAGCCCACGACAGTTCTACGAGCAGTACTTC.